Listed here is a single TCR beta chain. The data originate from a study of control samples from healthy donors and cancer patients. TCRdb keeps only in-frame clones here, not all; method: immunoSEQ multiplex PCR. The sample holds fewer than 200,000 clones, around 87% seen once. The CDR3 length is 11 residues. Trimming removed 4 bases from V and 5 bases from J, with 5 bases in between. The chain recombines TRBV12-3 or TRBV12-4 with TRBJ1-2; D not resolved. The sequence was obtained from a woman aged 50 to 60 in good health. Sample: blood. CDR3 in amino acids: CASSSRYGYTF. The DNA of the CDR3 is TGTGCCAGCAGTTCCAGGTATGGCTACACCTTC.